The 2 T cell receptor beta chains below were found in one sample sequenced in a study of blood T cell repertoires in COVID-19 (TCRdb year 2020). The library relied on the immunoSEQ multiplex PCR assay. TCRdb mirrors the immuneACCESS table, restricted to in-frame sequences. Some clones are absent from its copies; in checked studies, under half trace to an unresolved V gene, and the reason for the others is unknown. The sample table shows over 80,000 clones, and 80% to 90% are seen once. The biggest ten clones account for approximately 9.3% of the sample. Material: peripheral blood. The receptors derive from a man over 45 with acute or convalescent COVID-19.

This chain links TRBV2 with TRBJ2-3; 13 nucleotides match TRBD2. CDR3 length: 16 residues. V was pared by 8 bases and J by 6 bases, with 11 bases of the junction left unmatched. Germline V gives CDR1 SNHLY, CDR2 FYNNEI. This chain's CDR3 is CASRRLAGGPGDTQYF. The CDR3 DNA reads as TGTGCCAGCCGAAGACTAGCGGGGGGCCCGGGGGATACGCAGTATTTT.

V and J are TRBV4-1 and TRBJ2-2, with D possibly TRBD2 on 6 matching bases. V lost 4 bases to trimming and J lost 2 bases, with 14 bases between them. Germline V gene sequence: CDR1 MGHRA, CDR2 YSYEKL. This CDR3 has 16 amino acids. The CDR3 region has the DNA TGCGCCAGCAGCCGATCGGGGGAAGGAAACACCGGGGAGCTGTTTTTT. It yields the protein CASSRSGEGNTGELFF.